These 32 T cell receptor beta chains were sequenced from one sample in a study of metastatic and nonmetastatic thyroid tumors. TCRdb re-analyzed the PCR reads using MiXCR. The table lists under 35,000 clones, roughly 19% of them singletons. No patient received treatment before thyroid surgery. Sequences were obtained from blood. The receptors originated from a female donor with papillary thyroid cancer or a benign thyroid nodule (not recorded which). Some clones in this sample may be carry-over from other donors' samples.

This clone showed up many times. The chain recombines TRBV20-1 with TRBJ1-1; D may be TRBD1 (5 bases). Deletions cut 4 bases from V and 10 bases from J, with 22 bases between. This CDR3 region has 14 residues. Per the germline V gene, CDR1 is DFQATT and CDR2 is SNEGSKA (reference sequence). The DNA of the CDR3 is TGCAGTGCTATGGGAGGCGTAACCCAGGGTGGAGCTTTCTTT. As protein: CSAMGGVTQGGAFF.

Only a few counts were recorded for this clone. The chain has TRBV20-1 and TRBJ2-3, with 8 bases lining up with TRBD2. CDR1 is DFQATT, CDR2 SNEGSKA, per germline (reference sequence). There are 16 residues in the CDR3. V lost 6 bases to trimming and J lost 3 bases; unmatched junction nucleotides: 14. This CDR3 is CSAQDGAGGGTDTQYF. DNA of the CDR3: TGCAGTGCGCAAGACGGGGCGGGAGGTGGTACAGATACGCAGTATTTT.

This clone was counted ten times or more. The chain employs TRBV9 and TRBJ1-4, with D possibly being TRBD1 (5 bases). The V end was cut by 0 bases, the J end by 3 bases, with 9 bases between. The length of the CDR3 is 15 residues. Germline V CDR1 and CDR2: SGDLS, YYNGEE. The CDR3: CASSVGGIANEKLFF. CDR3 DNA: TGTGCCAGCAGCGTAGGGGGGATAGCTAATGAAAAACTGTTTTTT.

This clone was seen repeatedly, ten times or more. The CDR3 spells CSARFSLAGGPGEQFF. The CDR3 nucleotides are TGCAGTGCTAGGTTTTCTCTAGCGGGGGGGCCGGGTGAGCAGTTCTTC. V gene TRBV20-1 combines with J gene TRBJ2-1, with 12 nucleotides matching TRBD2. V dropped 3 bases and J dropped 9; count of bases not matched to a gene: 12. The CDR3 covers 16 residues. Germline V gene lookup returns CDR1 DFQATT and CDR2 SNEGSKA (reference sequence).

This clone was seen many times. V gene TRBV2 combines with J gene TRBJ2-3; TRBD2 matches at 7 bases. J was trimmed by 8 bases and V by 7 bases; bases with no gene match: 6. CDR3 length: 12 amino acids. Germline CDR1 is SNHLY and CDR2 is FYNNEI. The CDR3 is CASKAGRPTQYF. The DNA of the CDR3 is TGTGCCAGCAAAGCGGGGAGGCCTACGCAGTATTTT.

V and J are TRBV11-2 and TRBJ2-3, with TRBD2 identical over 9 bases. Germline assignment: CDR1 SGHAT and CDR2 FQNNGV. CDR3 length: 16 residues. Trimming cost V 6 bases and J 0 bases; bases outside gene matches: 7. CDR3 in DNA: TGTGCCAGCAGATCGGGGCTAGCGGGGAGCACAGATACGCAGTATTTT. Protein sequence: CASRSGLAGSTDTQYF.

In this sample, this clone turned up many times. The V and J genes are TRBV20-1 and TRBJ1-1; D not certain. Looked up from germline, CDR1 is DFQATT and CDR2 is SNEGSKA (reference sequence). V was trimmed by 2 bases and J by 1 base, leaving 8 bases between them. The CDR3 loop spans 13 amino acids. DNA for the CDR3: TGCAGTGCTAGACCCCGACAGAACACTGAAGCTTTCTTT. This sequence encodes CSARPRQNTEAFF.

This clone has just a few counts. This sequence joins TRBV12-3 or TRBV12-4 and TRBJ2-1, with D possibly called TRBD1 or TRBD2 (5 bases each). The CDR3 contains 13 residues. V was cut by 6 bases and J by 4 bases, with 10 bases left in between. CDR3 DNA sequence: TGTGCCAGCAGCCCCGGGGCTTACAATGAGCAGTTCTTC. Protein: CASSPGAYNEQFF.

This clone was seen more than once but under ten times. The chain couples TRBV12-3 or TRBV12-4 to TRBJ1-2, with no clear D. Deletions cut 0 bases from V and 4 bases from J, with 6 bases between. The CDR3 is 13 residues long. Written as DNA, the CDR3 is TGTGCCAGCAGTTTAGCCCAGACCTATGGCTACACCTTC. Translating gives CASSLAQTYGYTF.

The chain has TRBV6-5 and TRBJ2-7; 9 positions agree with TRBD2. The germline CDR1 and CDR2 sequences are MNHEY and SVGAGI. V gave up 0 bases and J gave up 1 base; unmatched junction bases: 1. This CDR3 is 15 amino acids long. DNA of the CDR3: TGTGCCAGCAGTTACTCTCTAGCGGGATCCTACGAGCAGTACTTC. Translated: CASSYSLAGSYEQYF.

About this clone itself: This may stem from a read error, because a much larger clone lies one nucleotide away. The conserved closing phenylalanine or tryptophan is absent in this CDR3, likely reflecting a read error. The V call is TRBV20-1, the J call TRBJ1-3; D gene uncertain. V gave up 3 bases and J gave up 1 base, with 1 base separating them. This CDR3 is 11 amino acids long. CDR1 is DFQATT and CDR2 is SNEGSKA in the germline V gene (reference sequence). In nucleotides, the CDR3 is TGCAGTGCTAGTTCTGGAAACACCATATATCTT. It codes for CSASSGNTIYL.

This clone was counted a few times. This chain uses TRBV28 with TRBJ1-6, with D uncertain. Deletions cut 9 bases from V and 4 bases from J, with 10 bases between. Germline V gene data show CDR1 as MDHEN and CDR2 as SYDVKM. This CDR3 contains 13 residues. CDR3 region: CASCTRYNSPLHF. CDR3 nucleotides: TGTGCCAGTTGCACAAGATATAATTCACCCCTCCACTTT.

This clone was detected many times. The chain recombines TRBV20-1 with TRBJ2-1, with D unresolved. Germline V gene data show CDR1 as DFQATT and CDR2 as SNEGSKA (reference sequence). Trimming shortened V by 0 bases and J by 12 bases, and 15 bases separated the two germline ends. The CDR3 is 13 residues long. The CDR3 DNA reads TGCAGTGCTAGAGATTCTATACTGGTATCGCAGTTCTTC. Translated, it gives CSARDSILVSQFF.

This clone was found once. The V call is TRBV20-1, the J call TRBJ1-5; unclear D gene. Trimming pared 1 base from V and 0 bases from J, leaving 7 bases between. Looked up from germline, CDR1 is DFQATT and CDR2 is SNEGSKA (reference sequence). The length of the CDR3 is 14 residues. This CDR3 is CSARVGNSNQPQHF. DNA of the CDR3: TGCAGTGCTAGAGTTGGGAATAGCAATCAGCCCCAGCATTTT.

The CDR3 coding sequence is TGCGCCAGCAGCTGGGGGGACAGGAACACCGGGGAGCTGTTTTTT. This codes for CASSWGDRNTGELFF. This chain joins TRBV5-1 and TRBJ2-2, with D maybe TRBD1 (7 bases). Germline V gene sequence: CDR1 SGHRS, CDR2 YFSETQ. Trimming took off 3 bases at V and 1 base at J, with 10 bases between the two ends. This CDR3 is built from 15 residues.

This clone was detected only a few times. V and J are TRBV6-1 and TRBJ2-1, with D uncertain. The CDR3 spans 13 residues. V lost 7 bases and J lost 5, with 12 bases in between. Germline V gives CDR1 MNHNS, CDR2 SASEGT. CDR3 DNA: TGTGCCAGCAACATTAAGTTCCACAATGAGCAGTTCTTC. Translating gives CASNIKFHNEQFF.

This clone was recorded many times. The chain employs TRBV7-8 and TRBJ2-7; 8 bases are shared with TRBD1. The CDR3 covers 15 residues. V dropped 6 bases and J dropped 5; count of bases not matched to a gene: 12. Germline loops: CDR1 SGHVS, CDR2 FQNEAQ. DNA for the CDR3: TGTGCCAGCAGACCCACAGGGGGTCTATACGACGAGCAGTACTTC. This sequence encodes CASRPTGGLYDEQYF. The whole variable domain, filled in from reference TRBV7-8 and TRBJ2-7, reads GAGVSQSPRYKVAKRGQDVALRCDPISGHVSLFWYQQALGQGPEFLTYFQNEAQLDKSGLPSDRFFAERPEGSVSTLKIQRTQQEDSAVYLCASRPTGGLYDEQYFGPGTRLTVT.

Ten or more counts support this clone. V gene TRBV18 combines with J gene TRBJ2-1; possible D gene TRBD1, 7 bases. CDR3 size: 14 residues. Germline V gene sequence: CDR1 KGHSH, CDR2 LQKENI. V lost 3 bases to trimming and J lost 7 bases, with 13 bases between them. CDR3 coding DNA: TGTGCCAGCTCACCCGCGACAGGGAGGAATGAGCAGTTCTTC. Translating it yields CASSPATGRNEQFF.

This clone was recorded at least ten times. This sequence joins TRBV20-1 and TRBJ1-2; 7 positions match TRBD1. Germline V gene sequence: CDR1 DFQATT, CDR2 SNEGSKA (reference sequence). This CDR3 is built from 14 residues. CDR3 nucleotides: TGCAGCGTATCACCGAGGACAGGCAACTATGGCTACACCTTC. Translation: CSVSPRTGNYGYTF.

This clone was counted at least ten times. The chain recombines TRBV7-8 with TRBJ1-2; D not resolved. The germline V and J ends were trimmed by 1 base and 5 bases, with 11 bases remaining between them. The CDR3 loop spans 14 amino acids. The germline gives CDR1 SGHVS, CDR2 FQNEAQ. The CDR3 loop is CASSLGTDAYGYTF. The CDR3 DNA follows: TGTGCCAGCAGCTTAGGGACGGACGCTTATGGCTACACCTTC.

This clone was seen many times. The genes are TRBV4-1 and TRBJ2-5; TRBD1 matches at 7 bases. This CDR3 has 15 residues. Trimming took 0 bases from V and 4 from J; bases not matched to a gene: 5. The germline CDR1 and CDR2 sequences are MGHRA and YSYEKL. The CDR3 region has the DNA TGCGCCAGCAGCCAAGATTCCCCAGGGGGAGAGACCCAGTACTTC. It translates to CASSQDSPGGETQYF.

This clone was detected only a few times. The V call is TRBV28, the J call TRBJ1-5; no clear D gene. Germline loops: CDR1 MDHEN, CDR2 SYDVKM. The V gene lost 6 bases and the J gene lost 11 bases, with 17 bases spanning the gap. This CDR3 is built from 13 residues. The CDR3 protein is CASSRTEARSQHF. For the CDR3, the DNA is TGTGCCAGCAGCCGTACAGAGGCCAGGTCCCAGCATTTT.

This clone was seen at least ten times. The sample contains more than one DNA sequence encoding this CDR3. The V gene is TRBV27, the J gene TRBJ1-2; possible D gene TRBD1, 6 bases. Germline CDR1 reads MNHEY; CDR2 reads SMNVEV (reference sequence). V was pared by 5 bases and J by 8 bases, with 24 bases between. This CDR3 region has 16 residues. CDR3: CASSPRRQVVLGGYTF. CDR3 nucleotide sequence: TGTGCCAGCAGTCCACGACGACAGGTTGTCTTGGGGGGCTACACCTTC.

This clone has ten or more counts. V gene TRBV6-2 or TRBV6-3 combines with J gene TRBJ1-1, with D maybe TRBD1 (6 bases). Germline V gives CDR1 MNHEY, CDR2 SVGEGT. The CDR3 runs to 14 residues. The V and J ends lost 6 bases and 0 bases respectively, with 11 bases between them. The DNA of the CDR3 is TGTGCCAGCAGGGATCACAGGGTGAACACTGAAGCTTTCTTT. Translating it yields CASRDHRVNTEAFF.

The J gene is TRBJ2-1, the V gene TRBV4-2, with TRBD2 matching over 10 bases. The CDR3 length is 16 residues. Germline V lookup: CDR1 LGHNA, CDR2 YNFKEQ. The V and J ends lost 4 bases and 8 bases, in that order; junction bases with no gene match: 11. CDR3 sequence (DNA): TGTGCCAGCAGCCGCCAGAGCGGGAGGGCCGGGTATGAGCAGTTCTTC. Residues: CASSRQSGRAGYEQFF.

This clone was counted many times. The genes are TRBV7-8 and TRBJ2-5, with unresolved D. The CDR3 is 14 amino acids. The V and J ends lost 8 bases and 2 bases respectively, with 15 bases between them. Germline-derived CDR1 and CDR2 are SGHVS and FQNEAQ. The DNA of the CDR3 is TGTGCCAGCGGCGGCAGATTAACACAAGAGACCCAGTACTTC. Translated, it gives CASGGRLTQETQYF.

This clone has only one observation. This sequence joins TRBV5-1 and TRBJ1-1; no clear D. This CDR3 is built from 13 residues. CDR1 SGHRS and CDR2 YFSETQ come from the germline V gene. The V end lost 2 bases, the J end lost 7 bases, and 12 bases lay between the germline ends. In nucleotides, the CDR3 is TGCGCCAGCAGCTTCATGTCGGCGGGTGAAGCTTTCTTT. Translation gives CASSFMSAGEAFF. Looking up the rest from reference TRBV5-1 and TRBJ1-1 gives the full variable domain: KAGVTQTPRYLIKTRGQQVTLSCSPISGHRSVSWYQQTPGQGLQFLFEYFSETQRNKGNFPGRFSGRQFSNSRSEMNVSTLELGDSALYLCASSFMSAGEAFFGQGTRLTVV.

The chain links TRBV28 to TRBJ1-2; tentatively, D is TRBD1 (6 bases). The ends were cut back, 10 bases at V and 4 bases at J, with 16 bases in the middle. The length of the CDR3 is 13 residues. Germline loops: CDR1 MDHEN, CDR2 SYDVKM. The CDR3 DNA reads TGTGCCATCGACGGGGGGGGCGCCTATGGCTACACCTTC. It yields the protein CAIDGGGAYGYTF.

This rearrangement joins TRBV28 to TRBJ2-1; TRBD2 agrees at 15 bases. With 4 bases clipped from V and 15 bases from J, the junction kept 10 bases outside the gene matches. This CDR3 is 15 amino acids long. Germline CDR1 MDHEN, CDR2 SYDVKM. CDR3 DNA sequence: TGTGCCAGCAGTTCACCAGGACTAGCGGGGGGGCTTGGGTTCTTC. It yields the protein CASSSPGLAGGLGFF.

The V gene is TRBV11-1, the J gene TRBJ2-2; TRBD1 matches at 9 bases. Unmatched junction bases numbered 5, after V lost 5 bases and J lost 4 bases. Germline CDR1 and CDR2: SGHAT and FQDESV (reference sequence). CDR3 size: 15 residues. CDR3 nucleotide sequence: TGTGCCAGCAGCCCCTCGGACAGGGGCACCGGGGAGCTGTTTTTT. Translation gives CASSPSDRGTGELFF.

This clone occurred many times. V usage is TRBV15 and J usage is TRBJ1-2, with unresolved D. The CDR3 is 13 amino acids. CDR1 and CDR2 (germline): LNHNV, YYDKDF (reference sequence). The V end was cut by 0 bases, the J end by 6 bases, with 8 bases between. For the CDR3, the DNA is TGTGCCACCAGCAGAGATCAAGCCGATGGCTACACCTTC. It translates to CATSRDQADGYTF.

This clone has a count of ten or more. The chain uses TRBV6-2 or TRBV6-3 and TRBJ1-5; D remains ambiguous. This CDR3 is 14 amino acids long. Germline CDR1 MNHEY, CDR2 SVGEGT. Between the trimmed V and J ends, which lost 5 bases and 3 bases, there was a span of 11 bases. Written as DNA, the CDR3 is TGTGCCAGCAGTCTCAGGCAGAACAATCAGCCCCAGCATTTT. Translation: CASSLRQNNQPQHF.